The 16 T cell receptor beta chains reported below all come from one sample, sequenced in a study of cytomegalovirus exposure and HLA in healthy donors. It was with 60 Vbeta and 13 Jbeta primers that the PCR ran. The protocol was immunoSEQ multiplex PCR, while the TCRdb copy is restricted to in-frame clones and leaves out a portion. The table has some 190,000 clones, roughly 83% seen once; the top ten hold around 1.4%. The specimen sequenced was PBMCs. The receptors come from a woman between 50 and 59 years old in good health and CMV-seronegative.

This sequence joins TRBV28 and TRBJ1-5; D is uncertain. V was clipped by 3 bases and J by 0 bases, with 12 bases between them. Germline V lookup: CDR1 MDHEN, CDR2 SYDVKM. This CDR3 has 16 amino acids. CDR3 sequence (DNA): TGTGCCAGCAGTTTCCCCCTCGTAGATAGCAATCAGCCCCAGCATTTT. This translates into CASSFPLVDSNQPQHF.

The CDR3 bases are TGTGCCAGCAGTTACGGAATCAGAGGCGGTAGGGGCTACACCTTC. Amino acids: CASSYGIRGGRGYTF. This chain uses TRBV6-5 with TRBJ1-2, with unresolved D. There are 15 residues in the CDR3. Trimming cost V 2 bases and J 8 bases, with 18 bases left between them. The germline CDR1 and CDR2 sequences are MNHEY and SVGAGI.

The chain recombines TRBV7-2 with TRBJ1-1, with TRBD1 as a possible D gene (5 bases). The CDR3 spans 13 residues. V was clipped by 1 base and J by 8 bases, with 11 bases between them. The germline CDR1 and CDR2 sequences are SGHTA and FQGNSA. This CDR3 is CASSLVMGGEAFF. The CDR3 DNA follows: TGTGCCAGCAGCTTAGTCATGGGGGGGGAAGCTTTCTTT.

This clone has a count of ten or more. The rearrangement uses TRBV7-9 and TRBJ1-1, with D tentatively TRBD1 (6 bases). CDR1 and CDR2 (germline): SEHNR, FQNEAQ (reference sequence). The CDR3 sequence is 13 residues long. The V end was cut by 9 bases, the J end by 5 bases, with 16 bases between. CDR3 DNA sequence: TGTGCCAGTGGCGGGGGGCGGGGGACTGAAGCTTTCTTT. Its translation is CASGGGRGTEAFF.

The chain combines TRBV4-3 with TRBJ2-6, with 9 bases aligning to TRBD1. Per the germline V gene, CDR1 is LGHNA and CDR2 is YSLEER. Trimming removed 3 bases from V and 0 bases from J; junction bases left unmatched: 12. The length of the CDR3 is 20 residues. CDR3: CASSHDVRDRARSGANVLTF. CDR3 coding DNA: TGCGCCAGCAGCCACGACGTCAGGGACAGGGCCCGCTCTGGGGCCAACGTCCTGACTTTC.

Points on this clone: A read error may produce the germline difference seen at one junction end. This chain connects TRBV19 to TRBJ1-1; 10 bases agree with TRBD1. The CDR3 is made up of 11 amino acids. The germline V gene has CDR1 LNHDA and CDR2 SQIVND (reference sequence). For the CDR3, the DNA is TGTGCCAGTAGTATAGGGGACAGGGGTCCCTTT. Translating gives CASSIGDRGPF.

This rearrangement joins TRBV6-5 to TRBJ2-3; weak D call: TRBD2 (6 bases). Trimming shortened V by 1 base and J by 1 base, and 9 bases separated the two germline ends. Germline assignment: CDR1 MNHEY and CDR2 SVGAGI. The CDR3 runs to 15 residues. This CDR3 reads CASSYWGEGTDTQYF. The CDR3 coding sequence is TGTGCCAGCAGTTACTGGGGGGAGGGCACAGATACGCAGTATTTT.

The rearrangement links TRBV9 to TRBJ2-2; maybe TRBD2 (6 bases). The CDR3 is made up of 14 amino acids. The V end lost 4 bases, the J end lost 5 bases, and 12 bases lay between the germline ends. The germline V gene has CDR1 SGDLS and CDR2 YYNGEE. Here the CDR3 DNA reads TGTGCCAGCAGCCCCCCTGGGGGGACCGGGGAGCTGTTTTTT. Amino acid sequence: CASSPPGGTGELFF.

The rearrangement joins TRBV9 to TRBJ2-1; 11 bases align to TRBD1. Germline CDR1 SGDLS, CDR2 YYNGEE. Trimming took 4 bases from V and 1 from J; bases not matched to a gene: 4. The CDR3 is 16 amino acids. As DNA, the CDR3 is TGTGCCAGCAGCTTACGGGACAGGGGGTCCTACAATGAGCAGTTCTTC. It encodes CASSLRDRGSYNEQFF.

The gene calls are TRBV4-1 and TRBJ1-1; D remains unclear. CDR3 length equals 19 residues. With 0 bases removed from V and 7 bases from J, the gap between germline ends came to 27 bases. CDR1 and CDR2 (germline): MGHRA, YSYEKL. CDR3: CASSQEFGSLGSLIGEAFF. For the CDR3, the DNA is TGCGCCAGCAGCCAAGAATTCGGGTCGCTGGGTAGCCTTATCGGTGAAGCTTTCTTT.

J is TRBJ1-1 and V is TRBV5-1; 8 nucleotides agree with TRBD1. Germline V CDR1 and CDR2: SGHRS, YFSETQ. The CDR3 runs to 14 residues. V lost 4 bases to trimming and J lost 4 bases; unmatched junction nucleotides: 6. The CDR3 nucleotides are TGCGCCAGCAGCCTGACAGGGGCAAGCACTGAAGCTTTCTTT. It yields the protein CASSLTGASTEAFF.

This clone occurred once. The V call is TRBV7-2, the J call TRBJ1-1, with 12 bases fitting TRBD1. The CDR3 is 16 residues long. V gave up 3 bases and J gave up 4 bases; unmatched junction bases: 6. Germline V gene lookup returns CDR1 SGHTA and CDR2 FQGNSA. The CDR3 loop reads CASSFSGTGGGTEAFF. The CDR3 DNA is TGTGCCAGCAGCTTCTCCGGGACAGGGGGCGGCACTGAAGCTTTCTTT.

This clone is a singleton in its sample. The chain is built from TRBV7-6 and TRBJ2-7; TRBD1 matches 9 bases. The CDR3 has 14 amino acids. CDR1 is SGHVS, CDR2 FNYEAQ, per germline. J was trimmed by 2 bases and V by 4 bases; bases with no gene match: 3. CDR3 residues: CASSSGTGTYEQYF. The CDR3 DNA reads TGTGCCAGCAGCTCCGGGACAGGGACCTACGAGCAGTACTTC.

The chain uses TRBV6-6 and TRBJ2-1, with 10 bases matching TRBD2. Trimming took 5 bases from V and 6 from J; bases not matched to a gene: 7. This CDR3 has 15 residues. The germline gives CDR1 MNHNY, CDR2 SVGAGI (reference sequence). This CDR3 is CASSLPGLALNEQFF. CDR3 bases: TGTGCCAGCAGTCTTCCGGGACTAGCGCTCAATGAGCAGTTCTTC.

The V gene is TRBV7-9, the J gene TRBJ2-2, with 7 nucleotides matching TRBD2. Trimming removed 1 base from V and 4 bases from J; junction bases left unmatched: 3. The CDR3 consists of 15 residues. CDR1 and CDR2 from the germline V gene are SEHNR and FQNEAQ (reference sequence). The CDR3 loop reads CASSLGSGGTGELFF. CDR3 coding DNA: TGTGCCAGCAGCTTAGGATCGGGGGGCACCGGGGAGCTGTTTTTT.

V gene TRBV7-9 combines with J gene TRBJ2-3, with 8 nucleotides matching TRBD1. From germline, CDR1 is SEHNR and CDR2 FQNEAQ (reference sequence). V lost 2 bases and J lost 2; bases outside the gene matches: 3. The length of the CDR3 is 15 residues. The CDR3: CASSLQGAITDTQYF. The CDR3 nucleotides read TGTGCCAGCAGCTTACAGGGGGCGATCACAGATACGCAGTATTTT.